The 2 T cell receptor beta chains reported below all come from one sample, sequenced in a study of human T cells and chemical hapten exposure. Time point of the sample: pre-sensitization, week 0. The treatment was: therapeutic diphenylcyclopropenone sensitization with weekly scalp DPC. It was unfractionated whole blood from which total RNA was extracted. TCRdb reprocessed the RACE reads with MiXCR, giving one entry per CDR3 protein. The sample holds over 50,000 distinct CDR3 sequences; roughly 10% are singletons and the top ten take roughly a tenth. The sequenced sample was whole blood, obtained in connection with sensitization to the hapten diphenylcyclopropenone (DPC). The receptors originated from a woman aged 30 to 39 with alopecia areata. Some clones in this sample may be carry-over from other donors' samples.

This clonotype was seen many times. This chain joins TRBV12-3 or TRBV12-4 and TRBJ2-5; 10 bases are a match to TRBD2. Unmatched junction bases numbered 9, after V lost 5 bases and J lost 6 bases. This CDR3 region has 15 residues. The CDR3 sequence is CASSTGTSDSKTQYF. CDR3 in DNA: TGTGCCAGCAGTACCGGGACTAGCGACTCCAAGACCCAGTACTTC.

The rearrangement links TRBV28 to TRBJ2-7; no definite D call. CDR3 length: 11 amino acids. V was shortened by 4 bases and J by 5 bases, with 6 bases between the two germline ends. The germline gives CDR1 MDHEN, CDR2 SYDVKM. This CDR3 is CASSSSHEQYF. CDR3 sequence (DNA): TGTGCCAGCAGTTCGAGCCACGAGCAGTACTTC.